The rows below give T cell receptor beta chains drawn from one sample of a study of CD8 T cells in ankylosing spondylitis. TCRdb fed the 5' RACE reads into MiXCR, producing one record per CDR3 protein. The sample contains about 750,000 distinct CDR3 sequences, around 17% of which appear only once. The sequenced sample consisted of blood, either unsorted or a sorted T cell fraction (not recorded which). The receptors were gathered from a male donor with ankylosing spondylitis. CDR3s include the opening cysteine and the closing phenylalanine or tryptophan. The D gene is left open where the match is weak. A clone size is listed for some rows: how often the clone was seen (once, few, many), or a class if it is expanded.

D	size	V	J	CDR3	DNA
TRBD1	few	TRBV6-1	TRBJ1-5	CASEGTGLPQHF	TGTGCCAGCGAGGGGACAGGGCTGCCCCAGCATTTT
.	.	TRBV27	TRBJ2-7	CASSSLRDEQYF	TGTGCCAGCAGCTCCCTCCGGGACGAGCAGTACTTC
.	.	TRBV7-8	TRBJ1-5	CASSLGVVGQPQHF	TGTGCCAGCAGCTTAGGGGTGGTTGGCCAGCCCCAGCATTTT
.	.	TRBV29-1	TRBJ2-2	CSVVASSGELFF	TGCAGCGTTGTAGCATCATCCGGGGAGCTGTTTTTT
.	.	TRBV5-1	TRBJ1-4	CASSSGKGNEKLFF	TGCGCCAGCAGCTCAGGGAAAGGGAATGAAAAACTGTTTTTT
.	many	TRBV3-1	TRBJ2-7	CASSQAREQYF	TGTGCCAGCAGCCAGGCCCGCGAGCAGTACTTC
.	many	TRBV11-2	TRBJ2-3	CASSLGNTQYF	TGTGCCAGCAGCTTGGGCAATACGCAGTATTTT
.	.	TRBV5-6	TRBJ2-1	CASQTLSTYNEQFF	TGTGCCAGTCAGACCCTATCAACATACAATGAGCAGTTCTTC
.	.	TRBV11-2	TRBJ2-1	CASSLDPGPYNEQFF	TGTGCCAGCAGCTTAGATCCGGGGCCCTACAATGAGCAGTTCTTC
.	few	TRBV15	TRBJ2-7	CATSSGGSSYEQYF	TGTGCCACCAGCAGTGGTGGAAGCTCCTACGAGCAGTACTTC
TRBD2	.	TRBV4-1	TRBJ2-2	CASSQGGLAGNTGELFF	TGCGCCAGCAGCCAAGGGGGACTAGCGGGGAACACCGGGGAGCTGTTTTTT
TRBD1	.	TRBV4-2	TRBJ1-1	CASTPRRTGGTEAFF	TGTGCCAGCACACCCCGGAGGACAGGGGGGACTGAAGCTTTCTTT
.	few	TRBV7-9	TRBJ1-5	CASSLEFDYSNQPQHF	TGTGCCAGCAGCTTAGAGTTCGATTATAGCAATCAGCCCCAGCATTTT
TRBD2	.	TRBV12-3/TRBV12-4	TRBJ2-1	CASSFALTSASYNEQFF	TGTGCCAGCAGTTTCGCGTTGACTAGCGCCTCCTACAATGAGCAGTTCTTC
.	.	TRBV24-1	TRBJ2-7	CATAGGASYEQYF	TGTGCCACCGCTGGAGGGGCCTCCTACGAGCAGTACTTC
.	many	TRBV5-1	TRBJ2-3	CASSSGTTDTQYF	TGCGCCAGCAGCTCTGGGACCACAGATACGCAGTATTTT
.	.	TRBV29-1	TRBJ2-1	CSVELVGLNSYNEQFF	TGCAGCGTTGAATTGGTGGGTTTAAACTCCTACAATGAGCAGTTCTTC
.	.	TRBV9	TRBJ1-6	CASSEEGGGSPLHF	TGTGCCAGCAGCGAAGAGGGGGGTGGCTCACCCCTCCACTTT
.	few	TRBV6-2/TRBV6-3	TRBJ2-1	CASSYSPGGERSYNEQFF	TGTGCCAGCAGTTACTCCCCTGGGGGCGAGCGGTCCTACAATGAGCAGTTCTTC
.	.	TRBV7-2	TRBJ1-1	CASLQNTEAFF	TGTGCCAGCTTGCAAAACACTGAAGCTTTCTTT
TRBD1	.	TRBV24-1	TRBJ2-5	CATSEYRTGETQETQYF	TGTGCCACCAGTGAATATAGGACAGGAGAAACCCAAGAGACCCAGTACTTC
.	few	TRBV29-1	TRBJ2-1	CSVEVGDNEQFF	TGCAGCGTTGAGGTGGGGGACAATGAGCAGTTCTTC
.	.	TRBV29-1	TRBJ2-2	CSVEEQGRSTGELFF	TGCAGCGTTGAAGAACAGGGTCGGAGCACCGGGGAGCTGTTTTTT
TRBD2	.	TRBV29-1	TRBJ2-1	CSVRGGSLDEQFF	TGCAGCGTGCGGGGCGGGAGTCTGGATGAGCAGTTCTTC
TRBD1	few	TRBV29-1	TRBJ1-2	CSVEGLQGNYGYTF	TGCAGCGTTGAGGGACTACAGGGGAACTATGGCTACACCTTC
TRBD2	.	TRBV20-1	TRBJ2-1	CWAPAPGWEAREGNEQFF	TGCTGGGCTCCGGCTCCGGGTTGGGAAGCTCGGGAGGGCAATGAGCAGTTCTTC
.	.	TRBV11-1	TRBJ2-1	CASSTHPSGSSYNEQFF	TGTGCCAGCAGCACTCACCCCAGCGGAAGCTCCTACAATGAGCAGTTCTTC
.	few	TRBV2	TRBJ2-3	CASSEAEEDPDTQYF	TGTGCCAGCAGTGAAGCTGAGGAGGACCCAGATACGCAGTATTTT
.	few	TRBV28	TRBJ1-1	CASSLGSGREAFF	TGTGCCAGCAGTTTAGGTTCCGGCAGGGAAGCTTTCTTT
TRBD2	.	TRBV11-2	TRBJ2-1	CASSLGDTGLAGNNEQFF	TGTGCCAGCAGCTTAGGAGATACGGGACTAGCGGGCAACAATGAGCAGTTCTTC
.	few	TRBV27	TRBJ2-7	CASSQGGNEQYF	TGTGCCAGCAGTCAGGGGGGGAACGAGCAGTACTTC
TRBD1	.	TRBV30	TRBJ1-1	CAWSPKDRDVTEAFF	TGTGCCTGGAGCCCGAAGGACAGGGACGTCACTGAAGCTTTCTTT
.	few	TRBV12-3/TRBV12-4	TRBJ1-3	CASSLKGRGNSGNTIYF	TGTGCCAGCAGTTTGAAGGGGAGGGGCAACTCTGGAAACACCATATATTTT
.	.	TRBV12-3/TRBV12-4	TRBJ2-3	CASSNARLADTQYF	TGTGCCAGCAGCAATGCGCGGCTAGCGGATACGCAGTATTTT
TRBD2	few	TRBV9	TRBJ2-7	CASSVGSGGPYEQYF	TGTGCCAGCAGCGTAGGGTCGGGAGGGCCCTACGAGCAGTACTTC
.	.	TRBV19	TRBJ2-1	CASSTREYNEQFF	TGTGCCAGTAGTACCCGAGAATACAATGAGCAGTTCTTC
.	many	TRBV6-5	TRBJ2-7	CASSPGVPEQYF	TGTGCCAGCAGCCCAGGGGTCCCCGAGCAGTACTTC
.	few	TRBV13	TRBJ2-2	CASSGSNGTNTGELFF	TGTGCCAGCAGCGGATCAAACGGGACTAACACCGGGGAGCTGTTTTTT
TRBD2	.	TRBV28	TRBJ2-7	CASRQTSGTHHEQYF	TGTGCCAGCAGACAAACTAGCGGCACCCACCATGAGCAGTACTTC
TRBD2	few	TRBV15	TRBJ2-1	CATSRVREQGEQFF	TGTGCCACCAGCAGAGTGCGGGAGCAAGGTGAGCAGTTCTTC
.	few	TRBV29-1	TRBJ2-3	CSVLARKAGSTDTQYF	TGCAGCGTCCTAGCGAGAAAAGCCGGAAGCACAGATACGCAGTATTTT
.	.	TRBV12-3/TRBV12-4	TRBJ1-5	CASSSLGGAWPQHF	TGTGCCAGCAGTTCCCTGGGGGGAGCATGGCCCCAGCATTTT
.	.	TRBV7-9	TRBJ1-5	CASSTDHQPQHF	TGTGCCAGCAGCACGGACCATCAGCCCCAGCATTTT
TRBD1	few	TRBV11-2	TRBJ1-1	CASSLAFGQGANTEAFF	TGTGCCAGCAGCTTAGCCTTCGGACAGGGGGCGAACACTGAAGCTTTCTTT
.	.	TRBV2	TRBJ1-1	CASSGGAENTEAFF	TGTGCCAGCAGCGGGGGGGCCGAGAACACTGAAGCTTTCTTT
.	.	TRBV20-1	TRBJ2-7	CSARALQGFDEQYF	TGCAGTGCTAGAGCACTCCAGGGGTTCGACGAGCAGTACTTC
.	.	TRBV27	TRBJ1-5	CASSPTLNRVNQPQHF	TGTGCCAGCAGTCCAACGCTTAACAGGGTAAATCAGCCCCAGCATTTT
.	.	TRBV27	TRBJ2-4	CASSQQGSFQYF	TGTGCCAGCAGCCAGCAGGGTTCTTTTCAGTACTTC
.	.	TRBV12-3/TRBV12-4	TRBJ2-3	CASSLAARSLYTDTQYF	TGTGCCAGCAGTTTAGCGGCCAGGTCCCTTTACACAGATACGCAGTATTTT